The 9 T cell receptor beta chains given below trace back to one sample, sequenced in a study of graft-versus-host responses after intestinal transplantation. The antigens these receptors bind are not known. Assay: immunoSEQ multiplex PCR; the TCRdb copy retains only in-frame clones and omits some. The sample comprises over 90,000 clones, 91% of which are singletons, and approximately 0.54% rests with the top ten. The input for sequencing was unstimulated CD8+ T cells sorted from spleen or lymph node cells, taken before intestinal transplant. Receptors originate from a human donor who received an intestinal transplant.

V usage is TRBV27 and J usage is TRBJ1-1; 9 bases are shared with TRBD1. Trimming cost V 6 bases and J 5 bases; bases outside gene matches: 1. CDR3 length equals 12 residues. In germline, CDR1 is MNHEY, CDR2 SMNVEV (reference sequence). CDR3 sequence: CASRTGGTEAFF. CDR3 nucleotides: TGTGCCAGCAGGACAGGGGGTACTGAAGCTTTCTTT.

A remark on this clone: Other DNA sequences within the sample encode an identical CDR3. The chain joins TRBV11-2 to TRBJ1-6, with D unresolved. Trimming left V 0 bases short and J 2 bases short, with 14 bases between. Germline V CDR1 and CDR2: SGHAT, FQNNGV. This CDR3 comprises 18 residues. In DNA, the CDR3 is TGTGCCAGCAGCTTAGACTTACCCTATAGAACCTATAATTCACCCCTCCACTTT. Its protein product is CASSLDLPYRTYNSPLHF.

The chain carries TRBV5-1 and TRBJ2-1, with a tentative D call TRBD1 (5 bases). With 0 bases removed from V and 9 bases from J, the gap between germline ends came to 16 bases. The CDR3 totals 15 residues. Germline V gene lookup returns CDR1 SGHRS and CDR2 YFSETQ. CDR3 sequence reads: CASSLALDIPGEQFF. The CDR3 bases are TGCGCCAGCAGCTTGGCTCTGGACATCCCTGGTGAGCAGTTCTTC.

The CDR3 coding sequence is TGTGCCAGCAGTTTGGATCGGACAGGGGCCCTTTCTGGAAACACCATATATTTT. Encoded protein: CASSLDRTGALSGNTIYF. The chain carries TRBV28 and TRBJ1-3, with 9 positions matching TRBD1. This CDR3 has 18 amino acids. Germline V gene lookup returns CDR1 MDHEN and CDR2 SYDVKM. J was trimmed by 1 base and V by 3 bases; bases with no gene match: 10.

This chain links TRBV19 with TRBJ1-2; 7 bases line up with TRBD1. V dropped 3 bases and J dropped 13; count of bases not matched to a gene: 5. This CDR3 has 11 amino acids. The V gene's germline CDR1 is LNHDA and CDR2 SQIVND (reference sequence). CDR3 loop: CASSIGRGSTF. The CDR3 nucleotides read TGTGCCAGTAGTATCGGCAGGGGGAGCACCTTC. Full variable domain (remainder filled in from reference TRBV19 and TRBJ1-2): DGGITQSPKYLFRKEGQNVTLSCEQNLNHDAMYWYRQDPGQGLRLIYYSQIVNDFQKGDIAEGYSVSREKKESFPLTVTSAQKNPTAFYLCASSIGRGSTFGSGTRLTVV.

The chain combines TRBV4-1 with TRBJ2-5; 9 bases line up with TRBD1. The CDR3 totals 14 residues. Germline CDR1 and CDR2: MGHRA and YSYEKL. After removal of 2 bases from V and 5 bases from J, the junction contained 3 bases not matched to a gene. The CDR3 DNA sequence: TGCGCCAGCAGCCAAAGACAGGGGGACGAGACCCAGTACTTC. As protein: CASSQRQGDETQYF.

This rearrangement joins TRBV23-1 to TRBJ1-2; no definite D call. TRBV23-1 counts as an open reading frame of uncertain function. The ends were cut back, 2 bases at V and 7 bases at J, with 14 bases in the middle. The CDR3 contains 14 residues. The CDR3 DNA sequence: TGCGCCAGCAGTCAAGGACTCGCCAGGACTGGCTACACCTTC. Translated, it gives CASSQGLARTGYTF.

This chain joins TRBV4-3 and TRBJ1-3, with D unresolved. The germline V and J ends were trimmed by 1 base and 2 bases, with 9 bases remaining between them. CDR1 LGHNA and CDR2 YSLEER come from the germline V gene. The CDR3 totals 15 residues. In DNA, the CDR3 is TGCGCCAGCAGCCAAGGGTCAGAACCTGGAAACACCATATATTTT. Its protein is CASSQGSEPGNTIYF.

The CDR3 loop is CASSQQGAAKNIQYF. The CDR3 DNA reads TGTGCCAGCAGTCAACAGGGGGCTGCCAAAAACATTCAGTACTTC. The chain is built from TRBV6-5 and TRBJ2-4; the match to TRBD1 covers 9 bases. Germline V gives CDR1 MNHEY, CDR2 SVGAGI. There are 15 residues in the CDR3. Trimming took 5 bases from V and 1 from J; bases not matched to a gene: 3.